The T cell receptor (beta chain) under discussion was sequenced for a study of T cell responses to AZD1222 COVID-19 vaccine. The repertoire was sequenced with immunoSEQ multiplex PCR; TCRdb's copy has only in-frame clones and lacks some. The sample has 130,000 or so clones; approximately 93% are singletons. With regard to this clone: The antigen is not known.

Findings and caveats of the study: Vaccine-associated CD4 TCRs ranged over spike, dominating at 160-218 and 743-854.

The sequence derives from an adult in good health. This material consisted of peripheral blood, taken on day 0 of MenACWY control vaccination.

CDR3 bases: TGTGCCAGCAGCCCCCGACAGTCTTATGGCTACACCTTC. Translated: CASSPRQSYGYTF. The rearrangement uses TRBV9 and TRBJ1-2; possibly TRBD1 for D (5 bases). Trimming took 4 bases from V and 5 from J, leaving 12 bases between them. Germline assignment: CDR1 SGDLS and CDR2 YYNGEE. This CDR3 is built from 13 residues. Full variable domain (rest looked up from reference TRBV9 and TRBJ1-2): DSGVTQTPKHLITATGQRVTLRCSPRSGDLSVYWYQQSLDQGLQFLIQYYNGEERAKGNILERFSAQQFPDLHSELNLSSLELGDSALYFCASSPRQSYGYTFGSGTRLTVV.